The 27 T cell receptor beta chains below were found in one sample sequenced in a study of shared T cell receptors in the human thymus. Clones were sequenced by immunoSEQ multiplex PCR, and TCRdb holds only the in-frame ones, with some missing. The top ten hold approximately 0.01% of the sample, which has about 660,000 clones, roughly 90% seen once. This sample was also put to use in a study of human thymus T cells.

Sequencing input: thymocytes. These TCRs come from a boy less than two years old with a congenital heart defect.

The chain links TRBV14 to TRBJ2-1; D is uncertain. V lost 3 bases, J lost 3 bases, and 15 bases lay in between. Germline V gene lookup returns CDR1 SGHDN and CDR2 FVKESK. This CDR3 has 16 amino acids. Here the CDR3 reads CASSQNSSLNYNEQFF. CDR3 nucleotides: TGTGCCAGCAGCCAGAATAGCAGTTTGAACTACAATGAGCAGTTCTTC.

This chain uses TRBV19 with TRBJ1-3; possibly TRBD1 for D (6 bases). This CDR3 has 14 amino acids. Trimming left V 5 bases short and J 6 bases short, with 14 bases between. Germline V gene lookup returns CDR1 LNHDA and CDR2 SQIVND (reference sequence). The CDR3 protein is CASSLKTGPNTIYF. CDR3 DNA: TGTGCCAGTAGTCTAAAGACAGGCCCAAACACCATATATTTT.

This chain uses TRBV30 with TRBJ2-2; 8 bases are shared with TRBD1. The CDR3 extends over 20 amino acids. Germline trimming cut 1 base from V and 0 bases from J; bases unmatched to any gene: 16. The germline V gene has CDR1 GTSNPN and CDR2 SVGIG (reference sequence). The CDR3 DNA reads TGTGCCTGGAGTGGCGCAAATCGGACAGGGAAGAAGGCGAACACCGGGGAGCTGTTTTTT. Amino acid sequence: CAWSGANRTGKKANTGELFF.

The rearrangement joins TRBV6-6 to TRBJ1-5; possible D gene TRBD1, 5 bases. Germline V gene sequence: CDR1 MNHNY, CDR2 SVGAGI (reference sequence). The CDR3 totals 14 residues. Trimming pared 0 bases from V and 7 bases from J, leaving 10 bases between. The CDR3 coding sequence is TGTGCCAGCAGTTACTCTTCGGGGGAACAGCCCCAGCATTTT. This codes for CASSYSSGEQPQHF.

The chain links TRBV10-2 to TRBJ1-1; no clear D. Germline V CDR1 and CDR2: WSHSY, SAAADI. The CDR3 consists of 14 residues. V shed 0 bases and J shed 0 bases, with 5 bases lying between them. The CDR3 DNA sequence: TGCGCCAGCAGTGAGTCGAACTTGAACACTGAAGCTTTCTTT. Translation: CASSESNLNTEAFF.

The chain carries TRBV2 and TRBJ2-3, with 9 bases fitting TRBD2. V lost 7 bases and J lost 3; bases outside the gene matches: 11. The CDR3 is made up of 16 amino acids. The V gene's germline CDR1 is SNHLY and CDR2 FYNNEI. The CDR3 nucleotides read TGTGCCAGCAAGGGGGAGACTAGCGGTGTGACAGATACGCAGTATTTT. Its protein is CASKGETSGVTDTQYF.

The genes are TRBV7-2 and TRBJ1-2; D might be TRBD1 (6 bases). The CDR3 contains 13 residues. Germline lookup yields CDR1 SGHTA and CDR2 FQGNSA. Trimming took off 4 bases at V and 5 bases at J, with 11 bases between the two ends. CDR3 amino acids: CASSSGHPYGYTF. CDR3 bases: TGTGCCAGCAGCTCGGGACACCCTTATGGCTACACCTTC.

V gene TRBV30 combines with J gene TRBJ2-3; TRBD2 aligns across 13 bases. The ends lost 2 bases at V and 4 bases at J; junction bases unmatched: 15. Per the germline V gene, CDR1 is GTSNPN and CDR2 is SVGIG (reference sequence). The CDR3 has 19 amino acids. The chain's CDR3 is CAWSSIKGLAGLGADTQYF. As DNA, the CDR3 is TGTGCCTGGAGTTCAATTAAGGGACTAGCGGGACTAGGGGCAGATACGCAGTATTTT.

The V and J genes are TRBV6-1 and TRBJ2-2, with D tentatively TRBD1 (5 bases). V was cut by 8 bases and J by 4 bases, with 17 bases left in between. The CDR3 totals 15 residues. Germline V gives CDR1 MNHNS, CDR2 SASEGT. CDR3 sequence reads: CASGAGHLTTGELFF. The CDR3 DNA sequence: TGTGCCAGCGGGGCAGGTCACCTTACCACCGGGGAGCTGTTTTTT.

This rearrangement joins TRBV4-3 to TRBJ2-1; 7 nucleotides align to TRBD1. Germline trimming cut 4 bases from V and 10 bases from J; bases unmatched to any gene: 7. The CDR3 loop spans 13 amino acids. CDR1 and CDR2 from the germline V gene are LGHNA and YSLEER. DNA of the CDR3: TGCGCCAGCAGCCCCGACAGGGCCTCGGAGCAGTTCTTC. Translated: CASSPDRASEQFF.

Note on this clone: Other DNA sequences in the same sample also yield this CDR3. This chain links TRBV29-1 with TRBJ1-2, with D perhaps matching TRBD1 (6 bases). Per the germline V gene, CDR1 is SQVTM and CDR2 is ANQGSEA. Trimming shortened V by 4 bases and J by 0 bases, and 21 bases separated the two germline ends. The CDR3 loop spans 17 amino acids. CDR3 region: CSVVGRGEERANYGYTF. DNA for the CDR3: TGCAGCGTTGTGGGCAGGGGAGAGGAAAGGGCTAACTATGGCTACACCTTC.

The gene calls are TRBV5-6 and TRBJ2-3; 10 bases are a match to TRBD2. Germline V gene sequence: CDR1 SGHDT, CDR2 YYEEEE. CDR3 size: 16 residues. The ends lost 2 bases at V and 5 bases at J; junction bases unmatched: 8. The CDR3 DNA reads TGTGCCAGCAGCTTTAAAGCGGGAGGGCATGTAGATACGCAGTATTTT. Residues: CASSFKAGGHVDTQYF.

V and J are TRBV14 and TRBJ2-2; 7 bases fit TRBD1. CDR1 and CDR2 (germline): SGHDN, FVKESK. The CDR3 runs 18 residues. V dropped 2 bases and J dropped 3; count of bases not matched to a gene: 12. Written as DNA, the CDR3 is TGTGCCAGCAGCCAAACCCGATACGACAGGGCCTACACCGGGGAGCTGTTTTTT. Translated, it gives CASSQTRYDRAYTGELFF.

The chain carries TRBV10-2 and TRBJ1-2; D possibly corresponds to TRBD1 (5 bases). The CDR3 sequence is 15 residues long. Trimming cost V 8 bases and J 6 bases, with 22 bases left between them. Per the germline V gene, CDR1 is WSHSY and CDR2 is SAAADI. The CDR3 DNA follows: TGCGCCAGCGGAATCCCATTCTGGGGGGAAGATGGCTACACCTTC. As protein: CASGIPFWGEDGYTF.

The CDR3 region is CASSQVLADFTDTQYF. CDR3 bases: TGCGCCAGCAGCCAAGTGTTAGCAGATTTCACAGATACGCAGTATTTT. The rearrangement links TRBV4-1 to TRBJ2-3; no definite D call. Germline CDR1 and CDR2: MGHRA and YSYEKL. The CDR3 spans 16 residues. The V end was cut by 1 base, the J end by 2 bases, with 13 bases between.

This sequence joins TRBV2 and TRBJ1-2, with no clear D. Trimming left V 11 bases short and J 4 bases short, with 17 bases between. The CDR3 is 13 amino acids. Germline assignment: CDR1 SNHLY and CDR2 FYNNEI. The CDR3 loop is CAERAEGIYGYTF. The DNA for the CDR3 is TGTGCCGAGAGGGCTGAGGGTATCTATGGCTACACCTTC.

This chain connects TRBV6-5 to TRBJ1-2; 7 positions match TRBD1. The CDR3 has 16 amino acids. The germline CDR1 and CDR2 sequences are MNHEY and SVGAGI. V dropped 0 bases and J dropped 7; count of bases not matched to a gene: 11. The CDR3 DNA reads TGTGCCAGCAGTTACTCCTATGAAGGGGGCGCGCGTGGCTACACCTTC. Translation: CASSYSYEGGARGYTF.

The chain recombines TRBV5-1 with TRBJ2-7; tentative D call: TRBD2 (5 bases). Trimming pared 0 bases from V and 7 bases from J, leaving 8 bases between. This CDR3 has 12 amino acids. From germline, CDR1 is SGHRS and CDR2 YFSETQ. The DNA of the CDR3 is TGCGCCAGCAGCTTGGCGGGATGTGAGCAGTACTTC. The encoded protein is CASSLAGCEQYF. The variable domain in full, completed from reference TRBV5-1 and TRBJ2-7, reads KAGVTQTPRYLIKTRGQQVTLSCSPISGHRSVSWYQQTPGQGLQFLFEYFSETQRNKGNFPGRFSGRQFSNSRSEMNVSTLELGDSALYLCASSLAGCEQYFGPGTRLTVT.

The chain joins TRBV27 to TRBJ1-3, with D perhaps matching TRBD1 (6 bases). The V gene's germline CDR1 is MNHEY and CDR2 SMNVEV (reference sequence). The germline V and J ends were trimmed by 10 bases and 0 bases, with 16 bases remaining between them. This CDR3 region has 15 residues. The chain's CDR3 is CAKPRDKSSGNTIYF. The CDR3, as DNA: TGTGCCAAACCCCGGGACAAGAGCTCTGGAAACACCATATATTTT.

The chain is built from TRBV28 and TRBJ2-7; the match to TRBD1 covers 7 bases. The germline V gene has CDR1 MDHEN and CDR2 SYDVKM. J lost 2 bases, V lost 6 bases, and 1 base had no gene match. The CDR3 length is 12 residues. CDR3 sequence reads: CASSDRAYEQYF. In nucleotides, the CDR3 is TGTGCCAGCAGCGACAGGGCCTACGAGCAGTACTTC.

CDR3 sequence reads: CASSLEPGIAFF. The CDR3 nucleotides read TGCGCCAGCAGCTTGGAACCAGGGATCGCTTTCTTT. V and J are TRBV5-1 and TRBJ1-1; tentatively, D is TRBD1 (5 bases). The CDR3 has 12 amino acids. Trimming took off 0 bases at V and 11 bases at J, with 11 bases between the two ends. Germline V gene lookup returns CDR1 SGHRS and CDR2 YFSETQ.

This rearrangement joins TRBV7-2 to TRBJ1-5; the match to TRBD1 covers 11 bases. CDR1 is SGHTA, CDR2 FQGNSA, per germline. The CDR3 has 18 amino acids. Germline trimming cut 5 bases from V and 5 bases from J; bases unmatched to any gene: 14. The CDR3 DNA is TGTGCCAGCAGCCCTAGTGCCGGACAGGGGGCACTTTATCAGCCCCAGCATTTT. Translating it yields CASSPSAGQGALYQPQHF.

The table lists this clone with a count of one. The chain combines TRBV30 with TRBJ2-1, with D possibly TRBD2 on 6 matching bases. Between the trimmed V and J ends, which lost 0 bases and 8 bases, there was a span of 17 bases. CDR1 and CDR2 (germline): GTSNPN, SVGIG (reference sequence). CDR3 length: 15 amino acids. The CDR3 region has the DNA TGTGCCTGGAGTGTACTTGACGGAGGGTGCGATGAGCAGTTCTTC. Translated, it gives CAWSVLDGGCDEQFF.

V usage is TRBV30 and J usage is TRBJ2-7; D perhaps matches TRBD1 (6 bases). Trimming took off 5 bases at V and 6 bases at J, with 20 bases between the two ends. The germline V gene has CDR1 GTSNPN and CDR2 SVGIG (reference sequence). The CDR3 is 14 residues long. CDR3 sequence reads: CAWEETGPVGEQYF. CDR3 nucleotides: TGTGCCTGGGAGGAGACAGGCCCGGTGGGCGAGCAGTACTTC.

This clone has a single count. This chain uses TRBV15 with TRBJ1-4; D is perhaps TRBD1 (5 bases). The CDR3 has 14 residues. Deletions cut 5 bases from V and 3 bases from J, with 10 bases between. Germline CDR1 LNHNV, CDR2 YYDKDF (reference sequence). The CDR3 region has the DNA TGTGCCACCAGCGGTGGGGGGGCTAATGAAAAACTGTTTTTT. It encodes CATSGGGANEKLFF.

This clone occurred a few times. V gene TRBV2 combines with J gene TRBJ1-3; tentative D call: TRBD1 (5 bases). CDR1 and CDR2 from the germline V gene are SNHLY and FYNNEI. V lost 6 bases and J lost 0, with 12 bases in between. This CDR3 spans 15 amino acids. CDR3: CASRPGLGSGNTIYF. The CDR3 DNA sequence: TGTGCCAGCAGACCGGGACTGGGCTCTGGAAACACCATATATTTT. Supplemented by reference TRBV2 and TRBJ1-3, the full variable domain reads EPEVTQTPSHQVTQMGQEVILRCVPISNHLYFYWYRQILGQKVEFLVSFYNNEISEKSEIFDDQFSVERPDGSNFTLKIRSTKLEDSAMYFCASRPGLGSGNTIYFGEGSWLTVV.

This rearrangement joins TRBV2 to TRBJ2-2; the D is unclear. The CDR3 sequence is 11 residues long. V was clipped by 7 bases and J by 9 bases, with 9 bases between them. Germline CDR1 reads SNHLY; CDR2 reads FYNNEI. CDR3: CASTRERELFF. The CDR3 nucleotides read TGTGCCAGCACCCGAGAGAGGGAGCTGTTTTTT. Complete variable domain (other parts from reference TRBV2 and TRBJ2-2): EPEVTQTPSHQVTQMGQEVILRCVPISNHLYFYWYRQILGQKVEFLVSFYNNEISEKSEIFDDQFSVERPDGSNFTLKIRSTKLEDSAMYFCASTRERELFFGEGSRLTVL.